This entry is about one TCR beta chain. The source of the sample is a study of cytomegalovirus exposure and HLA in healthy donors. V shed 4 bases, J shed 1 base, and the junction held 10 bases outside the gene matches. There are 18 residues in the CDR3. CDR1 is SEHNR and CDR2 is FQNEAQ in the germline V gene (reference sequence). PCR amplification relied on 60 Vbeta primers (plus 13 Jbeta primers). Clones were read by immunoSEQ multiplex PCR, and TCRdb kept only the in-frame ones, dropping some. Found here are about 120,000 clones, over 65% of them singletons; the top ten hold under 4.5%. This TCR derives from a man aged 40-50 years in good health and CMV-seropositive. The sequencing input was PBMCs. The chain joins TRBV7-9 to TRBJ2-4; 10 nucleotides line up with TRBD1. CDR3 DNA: TGTGCCAGCAGCTCGACGGACAGGGGGAGTTGGGCCAAAAACATTCAGTACTTC. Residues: CASSSTDRGSWAKNIQYF.